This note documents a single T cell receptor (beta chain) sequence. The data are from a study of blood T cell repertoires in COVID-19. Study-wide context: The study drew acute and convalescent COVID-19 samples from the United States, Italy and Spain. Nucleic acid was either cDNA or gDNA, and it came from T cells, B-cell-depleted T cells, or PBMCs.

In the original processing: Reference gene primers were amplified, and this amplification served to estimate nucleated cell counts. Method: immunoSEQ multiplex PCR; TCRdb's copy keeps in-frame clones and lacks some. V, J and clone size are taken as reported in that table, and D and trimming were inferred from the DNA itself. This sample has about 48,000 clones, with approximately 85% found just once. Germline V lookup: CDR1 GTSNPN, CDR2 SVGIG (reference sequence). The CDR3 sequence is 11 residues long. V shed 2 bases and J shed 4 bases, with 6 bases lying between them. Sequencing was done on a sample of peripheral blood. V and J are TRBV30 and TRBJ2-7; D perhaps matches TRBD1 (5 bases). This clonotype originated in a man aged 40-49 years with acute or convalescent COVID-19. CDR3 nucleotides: TGTGCCTGGAGTAAGGGGTACGAGCAGTACTTC. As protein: CAWSKGYEQYF.